This T cell receptor beta chain was identified in a study of T cells in localized non-small cell lung cancer. As to this clone: The antigen is not known.

The CDR3 consists of 16 residues. Germline values: CDR1 MDHEN, CDR2 SYDVKM. The ends were cut back, 5 bases at V and 4 bases at J, with 20 bases in the middle. Study outcomes and limitations: Appearing in adjacent lung were a median about 57 of the top 100 tumor clones. An association was observed between higher blood T cell density and longer overall survival. Because researchers sequenced only one region of the tumor, heterogeneity is still possible.

The repertoire was sequenced with immunoSEQ multiplex PCR; TCRdb's copy has only in-frame clones and lacks some. The table lists tens of thousands of clones, 75% to 85% of them singletons. The rearrangement uses TRBV28 and TRBJ1-2; no clear D. The TCR originated in a female donor of 60 years or more with stage I lung adenocarcinoma. The starting material was peripheral blood, obtained before any cancer treatment. The CDR3: CASSGLGLPKGYGYTF. The CDR3 DNA is TGTGCCAGCAGTGGGCTGGGTCTCCCAAAAGGCTATGGCTACACCTTC.